Below, 27 T cell receptor beta chains from the same sample are listed, as sequenced in a study of immune cell composition in non-small cell lung cancer. Method: immunoSEQ multiplex PCR; TCRdb's copy keeps in-frame clones and lacks some. Of over 1,500 clones listed, roughly 84% are singletons. Sequencing was carried out using lung tumor tissue. These receptor sequences come from a human donor with non-small cell lung cancer.

J is TRBJ1-2 and V is TRBV7-5. TRBV7-5 is designated a pseudogene. The CDR3 sequence is 15 residues long. This CDR3 reads CARSLGPGTCHGYTF. The CDR3 DNA reads TGTGCCAGAAGCTTAGGGCCGGGTACCTGTCATGGCTACACCTTC.

DNA for the CDR3: TGTGCCACCTTTGACCGGAGCTCTGGAAACACCATATATTTT. This translates into CATFDRSSGNTIYF. The J gene is TRBJ1-3, the V gene TRBV19; D is unclear. Trimming left V 10 bases short and J 0 bases short, with 13 bases between. The CDR3 totals 14 residues. Per germline, CDR1 LNHDA and CDR2 SQIVND (reference sequence).

This clone occurred once. As DNA, the CDR3 is TGCGCCAGCAGCTTGGCCTCTAGCTACAAAAACATTCAGTACTTC. The encoded protein is CASSLASSYKNIQYF. V usage is TRBV5-1 and J usage is TRBJ2-4; tentative D call: TRBD2 (5 bases). Germline loops: CDR1 SGHRS, CDR2 YFSETQ. V shed 0 bases and J shed 3 bases, with 10 bases lying between them. The CDR3 spans 15 residues.

This chain connects TRBV18 to TRBJ2-2; D unclear. Germline values: CDR1 KGHSH, CDR2 LQKENI. The ends were cut back, 0 bases at V and 6 bases at J, with 8 bases in the middle. The CDR3 is 14 residues long. CDR3: CASSPPTPAGELFF. The CDR3 bases are TGTGCCAGCTCACCACCCACCCCCGCCGGGGAGCTGTTTTTT.

This clone turned up a few times. The chain has TRBV29-1 and TRBJ1-1, with D possibly matching TRBD1 (5 bases). The germline V gene encodes CDR1 SQVTM and CDR2 ANQGSEA. This CDR3 region has 13 residues. V was shortened by 4 bases and J by 1 base, with 10 bases between the two germline ends. In DNA form, the CDR3 reads TGCAGCGTTGTAAGACAGACGAACACTGAAGCTTTCTTT. This sequence encodes CSVVRQTNTEAFF.

J is TRBJ1-4 and V is TRBV5-1; a possible D gene is TRBD1 (6 bases). Germline V gene data show CDR1 as SGHRS and CDR2 as YFSETQ. Trimming stripped 7 bases from V and 6 bases from J, with 19 bases between. This CDR3 has 15 amino acids. The CDR3 coding sequence is TGCGCCAGCGGGCCAACGGGGGGCGCCTATGAAAAACTGTTTTTT. Translation gives CASGPTGGAYEKLFF.

The J gene is TRBJ2-3, the V gene TRBV6-5; possible D gene TRBD2, 6 bases. The CDR3 has 14 amino acids. Germline V gene data show CDR1 as MNHEY and CDR2 as SVGAGI. The germline V and J ends were trimmed by 6 bases and 0 bases, with 10 bases remaining between them. CDR3 DNA sequence: TGTGCCAGCAGACCCGGGACTAGCACAGATACGCAGTATTTT. It is translated as CASRPGTSTDTQYF.

Only one count was recorded for this clone. The J gene is TRBJ1-1, the V gene TRBV19; maybe TRBD1 (6 bases). The V gene's germline CDR1 is LNHDA and CDR2 SQIVND (reference sequence). The CDR3 spans 16 residues. The germline V and J ends were trimmed by 1 base and 1 base, with 13 bases remaining between them. The CDR3 nucleotides read TGTGCCAGTAGTATAGGGATGACAGGCAAGAACACTGAAGCTTTCTTT. Amino acid sequence: CASSIGMTGKNTEAFF. The variable domain in full, completed from reference TRBV19 and TRBJ1-1, reads DGGITQSPKYLFRKEGQNVTLSCEQNLNHDAMYWYRQDPGQGLRLIYYSQIVNDFQKGDIAEGYSVSREKKESFPLTVTSAQKNPTAFYLCASSIGMTGKNTEAFFGQGTRLTVV.

The gene calls are TRBV25-1 and TRBJ1-3; 7 bases are a match to TRBD1. The CDR3 extends over 15 amino acids. V lost 3 bases to trimming and J lost 4 bases; unmatched junction nucleotides: 6. CDR1 and CDR2 (germline): MGHDK, SYGVNS. CDR3 sequence: CASSDPGTVGNTIYF. The CDR3 coding sequence is TGTGCCAGCAGTGATCCCGGGACAGTGGGAAACACCATATATTTT.

The chain couples TRBV11-3 to TRBJ2-5; D perhaps matches TRBD1 (6 bases). Germline loops: CDR1 SGHNT, CDR2 YENEEA. There are 13 residues in the CDR3. V dropped 5 bases and J dropped 5 bases, with 12 bases sitting between them. CDR3 DNA sequence: TGTGCCAGCAGCAAACAGGGTTTGGAGACCCAGTACTTC. This gives the protein CASSKQGLETQYF.

The rearrangement links TRBV29-1 to TRBJ2-7; D ambiguous. Germline V gene data show CDR1 as SQVTM and CDR2 as ANQGSEA. The CDR3 loop spans 11 amino acids. V was clipped by 7 bases and J by 1 base, with 8 bases between them. CDR3 DNA: TGCAGCGGAACGCGGTCCTACGAGCAGTACTTC. This sequence encodes CSGTRSYEQYF.

This clone appeared a single time. The chain joins TRBV4-1 to TRBJ2-1; 16 bases map to TRBD2. The CDR3 totals 16 residues. The J segment lost 4 bases and the V segment lost 4 bases, leaving 1 base of the junction unmatched. Germline lookup yields CDR1 MGHRA and CDR2 YSYEKL. CDR3 sequence reads: CASSLGLAGGYNEQFF. The CDR3 DNA reads TGCGCCAGCAGCCTGGGACTAGCGGGAGGGTACAATGAGCAGTTCTTC.

The V and J genes are TRBV19 and TRBJ2-1; 10 positions agree with TRBD2. The CDR3 totals 15 residues. CDR1 and CDR2 from the germline V gene are LNHDA and SQIVND (reference sequence). V shed 5 bases, J shed 4 bases, and the junction held 5 bases outside the gene matches. The CDR3 loop is CASSRTSGAYNEQFF. CDR3 DNA: TGTGCCAGTAGTCGGACTAGCGGAGCGTACAATGAGCAGTTCTTC.

The V and J genes are TRBV30 and TRBJ2-1; 9 bases match TRBD2. Germline values: CDR1 GTSNPN, CDR2 SVGIG (reference sequence). J was trimmed by 7 bases and V by 2 bases; bases with no gene match: 6. This CDR3 contains 14 residues. The chain's CDR3 is CAWSLSGRRNEQFF. The CDR3 bases are TGTGCCTGGAGTCTAAGCGGGAGGCGAAATGAGCAGTTCTTC.

The chain recombines TRBV28 with TRBJ1-1; D gene unclear. This CDR3 has 14 amino acids. Trimming removed 7 bases from V and 0 bases from J, with 12 bases in between. CDR1 is MDHEN, CDR2 SYDVKM, per germline. This CDR3 is CASTSGGMNTEAFF. The CDR3 DNA sequence: TGTGCCAGCACCTCTGGCGGAATGAACACTGAAGCTTTCTTT.

The chain combines TRBV7-2 with TRBJ2-7; D remains unclear. Trimming pared 5 bases from V and 1 base from J, leaving 18 bases between. The CDR3 covers 16 residues. The V gene's germline CDR1 is SGHTA and CDR2 FQGNSA. The CDR3, as DNA: TGTGCCAGCAGCCGGCGCAAGGAGAGGTTTTCCTACGAGCAGTACTTC. Translation: CASSRRKERFSYEQYF.

In DNA form, the CDR3 reads TGTGCCAGCAGCACTCCGCGACAGGGAAGTTCACCCCTCCACTTT. It translates to CASSTPRQGSSPLHF. The gene calls are TRBV7-2 and TRBJ1-6; 7 bases are shared with TRBD1. The CDR3 runs 15 residues. CDR1 is SGHTA and CDR2 is FQGNSA in the germline V gene. V lost 5 bases, J lost 9 bases, and 10 bases stayed unmatched.

The chain links TRBV4-1 to TRBJ1-2, with TRBD1 matching over 8 bases. The V segment lost 3 bases and the J segment 4 bases; nucleotides outside the gene matches: 4. Germline V gene sequence: CDR1 MGHRA, CDR2 YSYEKL. This CDR3 is built from 14 residues. The DNA for the CDR3 is TGCGCCAGCAGCCAGTACAGGGGGTCCTATGGCTACACCTTC. It translates to CASSQYRGSYGYTF.

The rearrangement joins TRBV2 to TRBJ2-5; possible D gene TRBD2, 5 bases. Trimming took off 8 bases at V and 4 bases at J, with 14 bases between the two ends. The CDR3 covers 13 residues. Germline-derived CDR1 and CDR2 are SNHLY and FYNNEI. In DNA form, the CDR3 reads TGTGCCAGCTCTTCTGGGAGAAGAGAGACCCAGTACTTC. Its protein is CASSSGRRETQYF.

This sequence joins TRBV5-1 and TRBJ2-7; 7 bases line up with TRBD1. Trimming removed 2 bases from V and 3 bases from J; junction bases left unmatched: 5. CDR3 length equals 14 residues. CDR1 and CDR2 from the germline V gene are SGHRS and YFSETQ. CDR3 residues: CASSFKRGHYEQYF. The CDR3 DNA sequence: TGCGCCAGCAGCTTTAAGAGGGGGCACTACGAGCAGTACTTC.

The chain uses TRBV7-9 and TRBJ1-1; the D is unclear. The CDR3 totals 13 residues. Germline assignment: CDR1 SEHNR and CDR2 FQNEAQ (reference sequence). V lost 5 bases to trimming and J lost 0 bases, with 7 bases between them. The CDR3 here is CASSLVLNTEAFF. The CDR3 DNA follows: TGTGCCAGCAGCCTTGTCTTGAACACTGAAGCTTTCTTT. Filled out from reference TRBV7-9 and TRBJ1-1, the complete variable domain reads DTGVSQNPRHKITKRGQNVTFRCDPISEHNRLYWYRQTLGQGPEFLTYFQNEAQLEKSRLLSDRFSAERPKGSFSTLEIQRTEQGDSAMYLCASSLVLNTEAFFGQGTRLTVV.

The rearrangement uses TRBV5-1 and TRBJ2-7; D may be TRBD1 or TRBD2 (5 bases each). The CDR3 totals 16 residues. Trimming took 3 bases from V and 0 from J, leaving 16 bases between them. Per the germline V gene, CDR1 is SGHRS and CDR2 is YFSETQ. CDR3 DNA sequence: TGCGCCAGCAGCTCCGCCGGGACCCAGAGCTCCTACGAGCAGTACTTC. Amino acids: CASSSAGTQSSYEQYF.

The chain joins TRBV21-1 to TRBJ2-7; the table's D gene call, TRBD1, was not cross checked with the DNA. TRBV21-1 is deemed a pseudogene. This CDR3 is built from 14 residues. The CDR3 bases are TGTGCCAGAGTCAACAGGGGGCACTCCTACGAGCAGTACTTC. Residues: CARVNRGHSYEQYF.

The J gene is TRBJ1-5, the V gene TRBV30, with 7 bases aligning to TRBD1. Germline-derived CDR1 and CDR2 are GTSNPN and SVGIG (reference sequence). J gave up 4 bases and V 5 bases, and 5 bases lay outside the gene matches. The CDR3 is 13 residues long. As DNA, the CDR3 is TGTGCCTGGGCGACAGGGTGGAATCAGCCCCAGCATTTT. This sequence encodes CAWATGWNQPQHF.

This rearrangement joins TRBV5-1 to TRBJ2-7, with 11 bases aligning to TRBD1. V lost 4 bases to trimming and J lost 4 bases; unmatched junction nucleotides: 7. From germline, CDR1 is SGHRS and CDR2 YFSETQ. The CDR3 totals 15 residues. For the CDR3, the DNA is TGCGCCAGCAGCAAGGACAGGGGGCGTGGGTACGAGCAGTACTTC. Encoded protein: CASSKDRGRGYEQYF. The full variable domain, its missing parts supplied by reference TRBV5-1 and TRBJ2-7, is KAGVTQTPRYLIKTRGQQVTLSCSPISGHRSVSWYQQTPGQGLQFLFEYFSETQRNKGNFPGRFSGRQFSNSRSEMNVSTLELGDSALYLCASSKDRGRGYEQYFGPGTRLTVT.

The chain employs TRBV7-9 and TRBJ2-1, with 9 bases fitting TRBD2. Germline CDR1 reads SEHNR; CDR2 reads FQNEAQ (reference sequence). This CDR3 has 15 residues. With 5 bases clipped from V and 3 bases from J, the junction kept 5 bases outside the gene matches. CDR3 in amino acids: CASSMGLAVYNEQFF. As DNA, the CDR3 is TGTGCCAGCAGCATGGGACTAGCCGTCTACAATGAGCAGTTCTTC.

The V gene is TRBV19, the J gene TRBJ2-7; possibly TRBD1 for D (5 bases). CDR3 length: 14 amino acids. Between the trimmed V and J ends, which lost 5 bases and 0 bases, there was a span of 11 bases. The germline gives CDR1 LNHDA, CDR2 SQIVND (reference sequence). The CDR3, as DNA: TGTGCCAGTAGTGGTGGACAATTCTCCTACGAGCAGTACTTC. This encodes CASSGGQFSYEQYF.